The entry below describes one T cell receptor (beta chain). The antigen is unknown. CDR3 size: 15 residues. The V end was cut by 3 bases, the J end by 5 bases, with 19 bases between. CDR1 is DFQATT and CDR2 is SNEGSKA in the germline V gene (reference sequence). Sequence data for DNA of cultured CD4+ T cells were generated by the Oncomine TCR Beta short-read assay. Each CDR3 protein is one row after TCRdb ran MiXCR on the PCR reads. The sample lists around 27,000 distinct CDR3 sequences; roughly a third were seen once. This record belongs to a study of vaccination and CD4 T cells after COVID-19. Study-level findings and limits: The appearance of a median about 88% of reactive clones in convalescent patients occurred only post-vaccination.

Time point described: late sampling 161 to 241 days after vaccination in a few convalescent patients. Treatment of the sample: 10-day PBMC culture with coronavirus spike peptide pools or control peptides (ViraFEST assay). For ViraFEST, peptide pools expanded antigen-specific T cells, after which the TCRs were sequenced. Material: CD4+ T cells from blood, cultured in vitro, obtained about 7 months after SARS-CoV-2 vaccination. The TCR originated in a human donor who had recovered from COVID-19. This chain connects TRBV20-1 to TRBJ2-5, with no clear D. The CDR3 sequence is CSARGLLNLGETQYF. The CDR3 DNA follows: TGCAGTGCTAGGGGTCTATTAAACCTTGGGGAGACCCAGTACTTC.